The rows below give T cell receptor beta chains drawn from one sample of a study of T cell responses to AZD1222 COVID-19 vaccine. Sequencing used immunoSEQ multiplex PCR; TCRdb keeps in-frame clones, though not all of them. Here the sample spans 80,000 to 90,000 clones, 85% to 90% being singletons. The starting material was peripheral blood, obtained 28 days after the second AZD1222 dose. These TCRs come from an adult who received the AZD1222 COVID-19 vaccine. The CDR3 runs from the conserved cysteine through the conserved F or W. A D gene is named only where the DNA matches it firmly. A clone size is listed for some rows: how often the clone was seen (once, few, many), or a class if it is expanded.

D,V,J,size,DNA,CDR3
TRBD2,TRBV19,TRBJ2-3,-,TGTGCCAGTAGTAAGGGACTAGCGAGCGATACGCAGTATTTT,CASSKGLASDTQYF
-,TRBV19,TRBJ2-6,-,TGTGCCAGTAGTACTACTGGGGCCAACGTCCTGACTTTC,CASSTTGANVLTF
-,TRBV11-2,TRBJ1-1,-,TGTGCCAGCAGCTTAGGGACAGCGAACACTGAAGCTTTCTTT,CASSLGTANTEAFF
-,TRBV19,TRBJ2-7,-,TGTGCCAGTAGTATTTTCTCCAATTCCTACGAGCAGTACTTC,CASSIFSNSYEQYF
-,TRBV25-1,TRBJ1-2,-,TGTGCCAGCAGTGAGGTCCAGGGGTTTGGCGGCTACACCTTC,CASSEVQGFGGYTF
-,TRBV7-2,TRBJ1-1,-,TGTGCCAGCAGGACGCGTGAGGGGTTCGGAGAAGCTTTCTTT,CASRTREGFGEAFF
-,TRBV3-1/TRBV3-2,TRBJ1-2,once,TGTGCCAGCAGCCAAGAGGCCGGGGGCTATGGCTACACCTTC,CASSQEAGGYGYTF
-,TRBV5-1,TRBJ1-1,once,TGCGCCAGCAGCCCCCTCCCGGGGTTGAACACTGAAGCTTTCTTT,CASSPLPGLNTEAFF
TRBD2,TRBV5-4,TRBJ2-5,-,TGTGCCAGCAGCTTGTGGCGGGGGGGAGAGACCCAGTACTTC,CASSLWRGGETQYF
-,TRBV11-2,TRBJ2-7,-,TGTGCCAGCAGCTTGGCAGCTTTTTCCTACGAGCAGTACTTC,CASSLAAFSYEQYF
TRBD1,TRBV7-9,TRBJ1-2,-,TGTGCCAGCAGGGGACAGGGAGGTGGCTACACCTTC,CASRGQGGGYTF
TRBD1,TRBV5-5,TRBJ2-7,-,TGTGCCAGCAGCCGTGGGACAGGGGGCATCTACGAGCAGTACTTC,CASSRGTGGIYEQYF
-,TRBV19,TRBJ2-1,-,TGTGCCAGTAGTGGCGGCGGGGCGGTCTACAATGAGCAGTTCTTC,CASSGGGAVYNEQFF
TRBD1,TRBV18,TRBJ1-1,-,TGTGCCAGCTCACCTTCGAAGGGATCAGGGGGCACTGAAGCTTTCTTT,CASSPSKGSGGTEAFF
-,TRBV18,TRBJ2-1,-,TGTGCCAGCTCACTGACTCCCCTAACAGTGCGACTCGATGAGCAGTTCTTC,CASSLTPLTVRLDEQFF
-,TRBV19,TRBJ2-7,-,TGTGCCAGTAGTATGGGTCGGCAGGGAACCTACGAGCAGTACTTC,CASSMGRQGTYEQYF
TRBD1,TRBV7-8,TRBJ2-2,-,TGTGCCAGCAGCTTAGTTAGGACAGGGGTGAACACCGGGGAGCTGTTTTTT,CASSLVRTGVNTGELFF
TRBD1,TRBV5-6,TRBJ1-2,-,TGTGCCAGCAGCCGACGAGACAGGGTACATGGCTACACCTTC,CASSRRDRVHGYTF
-,TRBV30,TRBJ1-2,-,TGTGCCTCCCGGGAGTATGGCTACACCTTC,CASREYGYTF
TRBD1,TRBV6-5,TRBJ1-4,few,TGTGCCAGCAGTACCGGAACAGGGGGAAAACTGTTTTTT,CASSTGTGGKLFF
-,TRBV7-8,TRBJ2-5,-,TGTGCCAGCAGCTTAGGTGTTAGCCGGGAGACCCAGTACTTC,CASSLGVSRETQYF
-,TRBV7-9,TRBJ2-7,-,TGTGCCAGCAGCCCCGCTATGGGGGTAGGCGAGCAGTACTTC,CASSPAMGVGEQYF
-,TRBV5-4,TRBJ2-3,-,TGTGCCAGCAGACCCGCGGGGCTAGCGCGGGTCCCAGGCACAGATACGCAGTATTTT,CASRPAGLARVPGTDTQYF
-,TRBV5-1,TRBJ2-3,-,TGCGCCAGCATCTTGACGGGGAACCCCACAGATACGCAGTATTTT,CASILTGNPTDTQYF
TRBD1,TRBV27,TRBJ2-5,-,TGTGCCAGCAGTTTACCCATCAGGGACAGGGTGACAGAGACCCAGTACTTC,CASSLPIRDRVTETQYF
-,TRBV18,TRBJ2-6,-,TGTGCCAGCTCACCTCAGGGATCTGGGGCCAACGTCCTGACTTTC,CASSPQGSGANVLTF
TRBD2,TRBV5-1,TRBJ2-2,-,TGCGCCAGCAGCTTGGTTGCGGGAGGTACCGGGGAGCTGTTTTTT,CASSLVAGGTGELFF
-,TRBV3-1/TRBV3-2,TRBJ1-6,-,TGTGCCAGCAGCCAGGGGCGCGCGACATCACCCCTCCACTTT,CASSQGRATSPLHF
TRBD1,TRBV6-5,TRBJ1-2,-,TGTGCCAGCAGGGGGGACAGGGAGGAAGGCTACACCTTC,CASRGDREEGYTF
-,TRBV6-2/TRBV6-3,TRBJ1-1,-,TGTGCCAGCAGTAGGTCGGGGGTCGCTGAAGCTTTCTTT,CASSRSGVAEAFF
-,TRBV5-6,TRBJ1-4,-,TGTGCCAGCAGCTCCCCAGTTCTGACAGGATTTGAAAAACTGTTTTTT,CASSSPVLTGFEKLFF
-,TRBV6-5,TRBJ2-3,-,TGTGCCAGCAGTTACTCGGCGGGGAGCACAGATACGCAGTATTTT,CASSYSAGSTDTQYF